This is a list of T cell receptor beta chains from one sample in a study of blood T cell repertoires in COVID-19. Assay used: immunoSEQ multiplex PCR; TCRdb lists only in-frame clones, some missing. The repertoire holds over 250,000 clones, with roughly 89% as singletons. Sequenced sample: peripheral blood. The receptors stem from a man between 45 and 60 years old with acute or convalescent COVID-19. The CDR3 runs from the conserved cysteine through the conserved F or W. Each record gives: CDR3 protein, CDR3 DNA, D gene, J gene, CDR3 length, V gene, clone size. The D gene is left open where the match is weak. The size of a clone is reported for some rows only, either as once, few or many, or as a class for expanded clones.

CDR3aa: CASSPRAAGVIQPQHF
CDR3nt: TGTGCCAGCTCACCGAGGGCGGCAGGGGTGATTCAGCCCCAGCATTTT
d_gene: NA
j_gene: TRBJ1-5
len: 16
v_gene: TRBV18
abundance: NA

CDR3aa: CASSYEDGGPFGELFF
CDR3nt: TGTGCCAGCAGCTACGAGGACGGGGGGCCGTTCGGGGAGCTGTTTTTT
d_gene: NA
j_gene: TRBJ2-2
len: 16
v_gene: TRBV11-2
abundance: NA

CDR3aa: CASSPLGGGAYNEQFF
CDR3nt: TGTGCCAGCAGTCCCCTCGGCGGGGGAGCATACAATGAGCAGTTCTTC
d_gene: TRBD2
j_gene: TRBJ2-1
len: 16
v_gene: TRBV27
abundance: once

CDR3aa: CASTSGIPSYNEQFF
CDR3nt: TGTGCCAGCACAAGCGGGATCCCCTCCTACAATGAGCAGTTCTTC
d_gene: TRBD2
j_gene: TRBJ2-1
len: 15
v_gene: TRBV5-4
abundance: NA

CDR3aa: CASSLPGQASLWYF
CDR3nt: TGTGCCAGCAGCTTACCGGGACAGGCCAGCCTTTGGTACTTC
d_gene: TRBD1
j_gene: TRBJ2-5
len: 14
v_gene: TRBV7-9
abundance: NA

CDR3aa: CASSGGDYGYTF
CDR3nt: TGTGCCAGCAGTGGCGGGGACTATGGCTACACCTTC
d_gene: NA
j_gene: TRBJ1-2
len: 12
v_gene: TRBV25-1
abundance: NA

CDR3aa: CASSRDRVKGYTF
CDR3nt: TGTGCCAGCAGCCGCGACAGGGTGAAGGGCTACACCTTC
d_gene: TRBD1
j_gene: TRBJ1-2
len: 13
v_gene: TRBV6-5
abundance: NA

CDR3aa: CASSSGQHTEAFF
CDR3nt: TGTGCCAGCAGCTCGGGACAGCACACTGAAGCTTTCTTT
d_gene: TRBD1
j_gene: TRBJ1-1
len: 13
v_gene: TRBV7-9
abundance: NA

CDR3aa: CASSLPQGFSGNTIYF
CDR3nt: TGTGCCAGCAGCTTACCCCAGGGTTTCTCTGGAAACACCATATATTTT
d_gene: NA
j_gene: TRBJ1-3
len: 16
v_gene: TRBV13
abundance: NA

CDR3aa: CASSYQGGNQPQHF
CDR3nt: TGTGCCAGTAGTTACCAGGGGGGCAATCAGCCCCAGCATTTT
d_gene: TRBD1
j_gene: TRBJ1-5
len: 14
v_gene: TRBV19
abundance: NA

CDR3aa: CAWNAQQGPNEKLFF
CDR3nt: TGTGCCTGGAATGCTCAACAGGGCCCAAATGAAAAACTGTTTTTT
d_gene: NA
j_gene: TRBJ1-4
len: 15
v_gene: TRBV30
abundance: NA

CDR3aa: CASSRDRGGHNEQFF
CDR3nt: TGCGCCAGCAGCCGGGACAGGGGCGGACACAATGAGCAGTTCTTC
d_gene: TRBD1
j_gene: TRBJ2-1
len: 15
v_gene: TRBV5-1
abundance: NA

CDR3aa: CASSTGLMHYGYTF
CDR3nt: TGTGCCAGTAGTACGGGACTGATGCACTATGGCTACACCTTC
d_gene: NA
j_gene: TRBJ1-2
len: 14
v_gene: TRBV19
abundance: few

CDR3aa: CASSHTSLGLFRGLYEQYF
CDR3nt: TGTGCCAGCAGCCACACAAGCCTGGGACTCTTCAGGGGGCTATACGAGCAGTACTTC
d_gene: TRBD1
j_gene: TRBJ2-7
len: 19
v_gene: TRBV14
abundance: once

CDR3aa: CASSLSGSTDTQYF
CDR3nt: TGTGCCAGCTCACTTAGCGGGAGCACAGATACGCAGTATTTT
d_gene: TRBD2
j_gene: TRBJ2-3
len: 14
v_gene: TRBV18
abundance: NA

CDR3aa: CASRRSWGGRSTDTQYF
CDR3nt: TGTGCCAGCAGGCGAAGCTGGGGGGGCCGAAGCACAGATACGCAGTATTTT
d_gene: NA
j_gene: TRBJ2-3
len: 17
v_gene: TRBV7-2
abundance: NA

CDR3aa: CASGSGVGDTQYF
CDR3nt: TGCGCCAGCGGGTCAGGGGTCGGGGATACGCAGTATTTT
d_gene: NA
j_gene: TRBJ2-3
len: 13
v_gene: TRBV10-1
abundance: NA

CDR3aa: CASSEVTSGGWYEQYF
CDR3nt: TGTGCCAGCAGTGAAGTAACTAGCGGGGGGTGGTACGAGCAGTACTTC
d_gene: TRBD2
j_gene: TRBJ2-7
len: 16
v_gene: TRBV2
abundance: NA